The sequence of this TCR beta chain was determined in a study of blood T cell repertoires in COVID-19. Study information: Italy, Spain and the United States were the sources of the convalescent and acute COVID-19 samples. Sample material is recorded as cDNA or gDNA derived from T cells, B-cell-depleted T cells, or PBMCs.

Original methodology: By means of reference gene primer amplification, nucleated cell counts were estimated. The repertoire was sequenced with immunoSEQ multiplex PCR; TCRdb's copy has only in-frame clones and lacks some. The V and J calls and clone size are taken from that table; D and trimming were inferred from the DNA. The sample holds over 85,000 clones; 85% to 90% are singletons and the top ten take about 5.1%. The CDR3 has 14 amino acids. Trimming cost V 5 bases and J 4 bases, with 12 bases left between them. Germline values: CDR1 SGHVS, CDR2 FQNEAQ. The origin of this receptor is a man in his forties or fifties with acute or convalescent COVID-19. The sequencing input was peripheral blood. This chain connects TRBV7-8 to TRBJ1-3; D is ambiguous. CDR3 protein: CASSPEGVGNTIYF. The DNA of the CDR3 is TGTGCCAGCAGCCCCGAAGGAGTCGGAAACACCATATATTTT.